The rows below give T cell receptor beta chains drawn from one sample of a study of blood T cell repertoires in COVID-19. Here immunoSEQ multiplex PCR was the method, and the copy in TCRdb shows in-frame clones only, minus some. Here the sample spans about 88,000 clones, over 75% being singletons. The sequenced sample consisted of peripheral blood. The receptors stem from a woman aged 80 or older with acute or convalescent COVID-19. Each CDR3 is given without its conserved first and last residue. A D gene is named only where the DNA matches it firmly. Not every row has a clone size; where given, it reads once, few, many or a size class.

v_gene	j_gene	d_gene	abundance	CDR3aa
TRBV5-4	TRBJ2-2	TRBD1	-	ASSLGTTLDREITGELF
TRBV5-1	TRBJ1-4	-	-	ASSSGLEGEKLF
TRBV6-6	TRBJ1-1	TRBD1	-	ASSPVGQEAF
TRBV6-5	TRBJ1-3	TRBD1	-	ASSYGGQGRGNTIY
TRBV5-4	TRBJ2-7	-	-	ASSLGGATSYEQY
TRBV4-1	TRBJ1-4	-	-	ASSQYSGLGNEKLF
TRBV6-5	TRBJ1-5	-	-	ASSYSQGGQPQH
TRBV11-2	TRBJ1-4	-	-	ASSGYLSGELF
TRBV5-1	TRBJ1-3	TRBD1	-	ASSLQGTGAGNTIY
TRBV5-1	TRBJ1-2	-	-	ASSLGLLPGGYT
TRBV2	TRBJ2-2	-	-	ASSPSGELF
TRBV20-1	TRBJ1-3	-	-	SASSVSSGNTIY
TRBV25-1	TRBJ2-5	-	-	ASSEPGLIEETQY
TRBV9	TRBJ1-2	TRBD1	-	ASSVGGTGAYGYT
TRBV29-1	TRBJ1-2	TRBD1	-	SVEGETGVNYGYT
TRBV11-2	TRBJ2-7	-	once	ASSLGGDLSEQY
TRBV6-5	TRBJ1-2	-	-	ASSAQGLSYGYT
TRBV14	TRBJ2-5	-	once	ASSQDRGTETQY
TRBV7-2	TRBJ2-3	TRBD2	-	ASSLVAGGPNTDTQY
TRBV12-5	TRBJ1-3	TRBD1	-	ASGLDGLGRGQSSGNTIY
TRBV5-1	TRBJ2-5	-	-	ASQGYQETQY
TRBV7-2	TRBJ2-1	-	-	ASSLNQDSYNEQF
TRBV9	TRBJ2-5	-	-	ASSPWGGRGETQY
TRBV9	TRBJ2-7	TRBD2	-	ASSPTGLTLYEQY
TRBV5-1	TRBJ2-2	-	-	ASSFAPGDTGELF
TRBV29-1	TRBJ1-5	TRBD1	-	SVEDGTGVNQPQH
TRBV19	TRBJ2-7	TRBD1	once	ASSRTGSSYEQY
TRBV20-1	TRBJ1-2	TRBD1	-	SAGGQGGSNYGYT
TRBV27	TRBJ1-4	-	-	ASSSVVTNEKLF
TRBV19	TRBJ1-5	TRBD1	-	ASSIPTGPGMGNQPQH
TRBV5-1	TRBJ1-6	TRBD1	-	ASSFDRDSSYNSPLH
TRBV19	TRBJ2-7	-	-	ASSPRTGRGGEQY
TRBV28	TRBJ2-2	TRBD2	-	ASLGLGNTGELF
TRBV3-1/TRBV3-2	TRBJ2-1	-	-	ASSRMGGEQF
TRBV4-2	TRBJ2-1	TRBD1	-	ASSQEGQGNNEQF
TRBV18	TRBJ2-7	-	-	ASSPSLSNSYEQY
TRBV6-1	TRBJ1-6	-	-	ASSGAPGNSPLH
TRBV7-9	TRBJ1-5	-	few	ASSLAGGNQPQH
TRBV18	TRBJ1-6	-	-	ASSTTTDTSSYNSPLH
TRBV5-6	TRBJ1-5	TRBD1	once	ASSVGQGRIQPQH
TRBV15	TRBJ2-1	-	-	ATGPGQGSYNEQF
TRBV5-4	TRBJ2-3	TRBD2	-	ASSLASGGPSVSTDTQY
TRBV5-1	TRBJ1-1	-	-	ASSIEGVLNTEAF
TRBV7-3	TRBJ2-4	TRBD2	-	ASSSGTSRLNIQY
TRBV7-2	TRBJ2-7	-	-	ASSSILDYEQY
TRBV5-6	TRBJ2-5	TRBD2	-	ASSLALGGGLETQY
TRBV5-1	TRBJ1-2	-	-	ASSPDNAAGYT
TRBV7-9	TRBJ2-1	TRBD2	-	ASSLFGGGAAEQF
TRBV7-2	TRBJ1-5	TRBD1	-	ASSPRGISNQPQH
TRBV7-9	TRBJ2-2	-	-	ASSLGVGELF